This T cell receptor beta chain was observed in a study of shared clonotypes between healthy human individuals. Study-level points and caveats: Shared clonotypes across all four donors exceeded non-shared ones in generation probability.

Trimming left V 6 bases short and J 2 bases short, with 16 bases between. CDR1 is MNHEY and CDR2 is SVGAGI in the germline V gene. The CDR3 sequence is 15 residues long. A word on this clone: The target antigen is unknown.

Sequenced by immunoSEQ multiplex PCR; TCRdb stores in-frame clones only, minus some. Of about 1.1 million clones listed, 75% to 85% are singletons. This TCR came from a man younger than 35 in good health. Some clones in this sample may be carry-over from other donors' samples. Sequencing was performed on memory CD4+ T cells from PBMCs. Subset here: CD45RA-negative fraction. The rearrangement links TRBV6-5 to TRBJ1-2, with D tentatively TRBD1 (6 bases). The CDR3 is CASRPTGTGNYGYTF. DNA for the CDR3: TGTGCCAGCAGACCGACGGGAACAGGGAACTATGGCTACACCTTC.